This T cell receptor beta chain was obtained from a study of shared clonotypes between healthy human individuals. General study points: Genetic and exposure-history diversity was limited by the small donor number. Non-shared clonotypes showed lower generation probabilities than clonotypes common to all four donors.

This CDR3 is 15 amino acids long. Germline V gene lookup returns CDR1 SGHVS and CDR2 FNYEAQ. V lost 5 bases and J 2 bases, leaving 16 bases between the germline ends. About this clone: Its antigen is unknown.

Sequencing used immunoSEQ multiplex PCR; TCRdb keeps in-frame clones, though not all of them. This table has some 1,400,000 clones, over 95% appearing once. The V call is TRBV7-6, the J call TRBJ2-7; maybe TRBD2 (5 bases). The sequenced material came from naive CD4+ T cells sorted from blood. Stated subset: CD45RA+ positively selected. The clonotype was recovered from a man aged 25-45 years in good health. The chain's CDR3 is CASSAGMGSPYEQYF. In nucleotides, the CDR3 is TGTGCCAGCAGCGCCGGGATGGGGTCCCCCTACGAGCAGTACTTC. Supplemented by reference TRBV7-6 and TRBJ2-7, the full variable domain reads GAGVSQSPRYKVTKRGQDVALRCDPISGHVSLYWYRQALGQGPEFLTYFNYEAQQDKSGLPNDRFSAERPEGSISTLTIQRTEQRDSAMYRCASSAGMGSPYEQYFGPGTRLTVT.